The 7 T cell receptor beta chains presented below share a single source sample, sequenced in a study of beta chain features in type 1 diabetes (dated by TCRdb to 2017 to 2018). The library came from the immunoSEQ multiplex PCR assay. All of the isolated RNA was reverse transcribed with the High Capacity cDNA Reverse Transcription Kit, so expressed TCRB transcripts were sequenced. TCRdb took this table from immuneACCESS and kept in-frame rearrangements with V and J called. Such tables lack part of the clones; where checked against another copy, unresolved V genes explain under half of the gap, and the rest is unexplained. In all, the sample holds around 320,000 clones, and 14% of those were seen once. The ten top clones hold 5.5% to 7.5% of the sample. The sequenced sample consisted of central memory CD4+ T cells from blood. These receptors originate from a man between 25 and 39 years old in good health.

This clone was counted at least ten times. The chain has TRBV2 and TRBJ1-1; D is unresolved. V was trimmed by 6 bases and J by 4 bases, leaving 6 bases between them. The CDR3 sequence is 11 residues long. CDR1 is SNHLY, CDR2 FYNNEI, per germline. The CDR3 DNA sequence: TGTGCCAGCAGCTGGGTCACTGAAGCTTTCTTT. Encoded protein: CASSWVTEAFF.

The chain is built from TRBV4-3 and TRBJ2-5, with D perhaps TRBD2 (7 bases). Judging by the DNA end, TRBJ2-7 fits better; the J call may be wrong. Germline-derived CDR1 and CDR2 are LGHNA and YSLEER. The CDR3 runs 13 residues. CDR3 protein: CASSHRGGYEQYF. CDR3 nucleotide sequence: TGCGCCAGCAGCCATAGGGGGGGGTACGAGCAGTACTTC.

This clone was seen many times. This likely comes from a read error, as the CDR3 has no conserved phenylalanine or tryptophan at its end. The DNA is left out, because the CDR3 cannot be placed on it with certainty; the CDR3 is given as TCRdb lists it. CDR3 amino acids: CASSSGLAERYQTL. The V and J genes are TRBV7-2 and TRBJ2-3; the tabulated D call, TRBD2, remains unverified against the DNA. CDR1 SGHTA and CDR2 FQGNSA come from the germline V gene. The CDR3 totals 14 residues, both ends included.

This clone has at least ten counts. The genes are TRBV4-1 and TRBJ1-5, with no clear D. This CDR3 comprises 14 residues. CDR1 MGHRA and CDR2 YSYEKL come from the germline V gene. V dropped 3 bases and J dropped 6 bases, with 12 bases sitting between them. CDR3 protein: CASSQVGPGQPQHF. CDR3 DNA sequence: TGCGCCAGCAGCCAGGTCGGGCCTGGTCAGCCCCAGCATTTT.

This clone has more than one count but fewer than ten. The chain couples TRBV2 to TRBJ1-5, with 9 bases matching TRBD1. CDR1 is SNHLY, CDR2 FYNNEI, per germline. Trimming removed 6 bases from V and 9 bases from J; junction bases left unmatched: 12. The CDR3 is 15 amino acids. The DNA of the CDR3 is TGTGCCAGCAGAACCGGGACAGGGAATTCCCCGCCCCAGCATTTT. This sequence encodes CASRTGTGNSPPQHF.

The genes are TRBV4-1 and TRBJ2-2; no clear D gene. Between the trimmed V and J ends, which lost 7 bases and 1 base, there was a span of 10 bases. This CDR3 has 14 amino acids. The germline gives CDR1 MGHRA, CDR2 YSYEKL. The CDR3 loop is CASNYFGNTGELFF. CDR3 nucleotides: TGCGCCAGCAACTATTTCGGGAACACCGGGGAGCTGTTTTTT.

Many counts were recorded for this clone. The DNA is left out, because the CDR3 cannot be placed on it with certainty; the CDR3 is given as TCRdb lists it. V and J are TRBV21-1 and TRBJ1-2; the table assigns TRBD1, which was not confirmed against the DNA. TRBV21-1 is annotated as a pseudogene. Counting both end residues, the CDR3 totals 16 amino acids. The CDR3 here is CASSKVWGYGNYGYTF.